The following is a T cell receptor beta chain sequence with its context. Its specificity is not known. The sample comes from a study of cytotoxic CD8 clonotypes in ibrutinib-treated CLL. Study summary: Samples averaged approximately 260,000 productive templates and tens of thousands of productive rearrangements. Study-wide points: Public clonotypes (which were uncommon) either contracted or remained stable on treatment. A rise in clonality was seen at ibrutinib response, and a fall back toward baseline was seen at progression.

Method: immunoSEQ multiplex PCR; TCRdb's copy keeps in-frame clones and lacks some. The top ten hold around 13% of the sample, which has 130,000 or so clones, around 80% seen once. CDR3 length: 14 amino acids. The rearrangement links TRBV21-1 to TRBJ2-7. TRBV21-1 is a documented pseudogene. The sequence was collected from a human donor with chronic lymphocytic leukemia. Sequenced material: PBMCs, taken after 12 months of ibrutinib treatment. The CDR3 spells CASSKLGKAYEQYF. CDR3 DNA: TGTGCCAGCAGCAAATTAGGGAAGGCGTACGAGCAGTACTTC.